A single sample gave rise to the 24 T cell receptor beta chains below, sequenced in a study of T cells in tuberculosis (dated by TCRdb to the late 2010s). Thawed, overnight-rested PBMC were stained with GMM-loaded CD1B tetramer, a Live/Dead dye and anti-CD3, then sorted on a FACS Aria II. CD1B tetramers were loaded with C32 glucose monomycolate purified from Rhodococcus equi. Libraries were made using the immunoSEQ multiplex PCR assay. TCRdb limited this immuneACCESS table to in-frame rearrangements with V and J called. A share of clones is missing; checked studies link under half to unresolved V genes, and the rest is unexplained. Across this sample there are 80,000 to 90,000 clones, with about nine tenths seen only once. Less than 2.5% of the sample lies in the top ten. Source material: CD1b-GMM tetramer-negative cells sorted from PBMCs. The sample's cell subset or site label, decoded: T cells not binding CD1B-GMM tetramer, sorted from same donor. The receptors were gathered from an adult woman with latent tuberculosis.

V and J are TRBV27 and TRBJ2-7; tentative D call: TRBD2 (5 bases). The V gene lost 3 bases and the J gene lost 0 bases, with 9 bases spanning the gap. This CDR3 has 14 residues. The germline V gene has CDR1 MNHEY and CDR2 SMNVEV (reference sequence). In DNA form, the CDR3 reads TGTGCCAGCAGTTTTCGGGGAGACTCCTACGAGCAGTACTTC. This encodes CASSFRGDSYEQYF.

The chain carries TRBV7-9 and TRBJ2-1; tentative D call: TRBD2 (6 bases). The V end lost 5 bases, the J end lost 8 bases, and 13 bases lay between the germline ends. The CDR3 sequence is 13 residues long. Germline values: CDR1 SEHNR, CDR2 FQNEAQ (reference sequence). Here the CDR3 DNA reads TGTGCCAGCAGCGCGGGGCAGCTCGATGAGCAGTTCTTC. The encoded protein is CASSAGQLDEQFF. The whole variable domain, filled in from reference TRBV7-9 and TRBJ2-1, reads DTGVSQNPRHKITKRGQNVTFRCDPISEHNRLYWYRQTLGQGPEFLTYFQNEAQLEKSRLLSDRFSAERPKGSFSTLEIQRTEQGDSAMYLCASSAGQLDEQFFGPGTRLTVL.

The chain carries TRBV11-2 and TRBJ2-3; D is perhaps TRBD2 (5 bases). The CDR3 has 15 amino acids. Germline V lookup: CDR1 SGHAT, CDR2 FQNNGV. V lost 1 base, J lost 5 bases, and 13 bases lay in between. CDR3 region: CASSLGSPGVDTQYF. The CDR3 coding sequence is TGTGCCAGCAGCTTAGGCTCTCCCGGGGTAGATACGCAGTATTTT. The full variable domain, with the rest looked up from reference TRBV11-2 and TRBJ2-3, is EAGVAQSPRYKIIEKRQSVAFWCNPISGHATLYWYQQILGQGPKLLIQFQNNGVVDDSQLPKDRFSAERLKGVDSTLKIQPAKLEDSAVYLCASSLGSPGVDTQYFGPGTRLTVL.

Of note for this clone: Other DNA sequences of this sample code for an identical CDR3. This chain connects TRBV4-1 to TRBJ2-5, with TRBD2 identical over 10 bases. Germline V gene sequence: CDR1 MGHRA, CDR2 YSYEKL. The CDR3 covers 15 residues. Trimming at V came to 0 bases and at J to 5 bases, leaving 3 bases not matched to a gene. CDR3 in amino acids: CASSQDSGGRETQYF. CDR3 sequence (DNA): TGCGCCAGCAGCCAAGATAGCGGGGGGCGGGAGACCCAGTACTTC.

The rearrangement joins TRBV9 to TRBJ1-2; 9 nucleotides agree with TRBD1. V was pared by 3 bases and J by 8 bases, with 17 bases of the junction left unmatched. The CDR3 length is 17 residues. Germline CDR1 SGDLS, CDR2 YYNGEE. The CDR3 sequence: CASSGAGTGSGSYGYTF. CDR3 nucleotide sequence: TGTGCCAGCAGCGGAGCCGGGACAGGGTCTGGTTCCTACGGCTACACCTTC.

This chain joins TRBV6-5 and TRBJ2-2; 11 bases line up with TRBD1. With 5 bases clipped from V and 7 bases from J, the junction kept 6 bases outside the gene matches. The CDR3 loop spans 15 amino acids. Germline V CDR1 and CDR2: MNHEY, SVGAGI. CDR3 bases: TGTGCCAGCAGTAGAGCCGGGACAGGGGGCGGGGAGCTGTTTTTT. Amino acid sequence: CASSRAGTGGGELFF.

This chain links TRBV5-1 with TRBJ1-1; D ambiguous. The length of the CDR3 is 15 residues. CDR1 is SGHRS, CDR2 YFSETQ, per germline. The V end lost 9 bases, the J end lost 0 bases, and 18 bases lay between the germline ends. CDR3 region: CATSSGVGMNTEAFF. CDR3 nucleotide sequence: TGCGCCACCTCATCCGGGGTAGGCATGAACACTGAAGCTTTCTTT.

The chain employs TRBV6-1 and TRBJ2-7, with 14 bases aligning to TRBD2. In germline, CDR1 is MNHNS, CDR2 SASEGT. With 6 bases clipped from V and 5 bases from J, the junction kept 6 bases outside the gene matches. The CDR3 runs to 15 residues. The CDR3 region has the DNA TGTGCCAGCAGCCAGACTAGCGGGGGGGCCCACGAGCAGTACTTC. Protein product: CASSQTSGGAHEQYF.

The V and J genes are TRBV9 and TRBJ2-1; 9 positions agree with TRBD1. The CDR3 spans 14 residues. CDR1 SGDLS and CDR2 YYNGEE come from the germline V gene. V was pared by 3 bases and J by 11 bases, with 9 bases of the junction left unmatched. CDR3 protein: CASSGGQGGGKQFF. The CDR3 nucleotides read TGTGCCAGCAGCGGGGGACAGGGTGGTGGAAAGCAGTTCTTC.

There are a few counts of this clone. This CDR3 is CASSLIDRGHSPLHF. In DNA, the CDR3 is TGCGCCAGCAGCCTGATCGACAGGGGGCACTCACCCCTCCACTTT. The rearrangement uses TRBV5-1 and TRBJ1-6; 10 nucleotides align to TRBD1. This CDR3 contains 15 residues. Germline V lookup: CDR1 SGHRS, CDR2 YFSETQ. Trimming took 4 bases from V and 10 from J; bases not matched to a gene: 8.

CDR3 bases: TGTGCCAGCAGTCATCCCCTCGCAGACAGGGTGTATGGCTACACCTTC. Its translation: CASSHPLADRVYGYTF. The rearrangement joins TRBV28 to TRBJ1-2, with 7 bases that match TRBD1. This CDR3 has 16 amino acids. With 5 bases clipped from V and 5 bases from J, the junction kept 14 bases outside the gene matches. CDR1 and CDR2 (germline): MDHEN, SYDVKM.

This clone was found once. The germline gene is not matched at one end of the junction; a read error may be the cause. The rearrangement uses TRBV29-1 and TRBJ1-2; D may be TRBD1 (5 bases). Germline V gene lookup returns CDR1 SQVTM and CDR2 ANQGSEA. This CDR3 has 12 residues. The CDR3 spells CSVWGGDGVTAF. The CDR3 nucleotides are TGCAGCGTTTGGGGGGGGGATGGGGTAACAGCCTTC.

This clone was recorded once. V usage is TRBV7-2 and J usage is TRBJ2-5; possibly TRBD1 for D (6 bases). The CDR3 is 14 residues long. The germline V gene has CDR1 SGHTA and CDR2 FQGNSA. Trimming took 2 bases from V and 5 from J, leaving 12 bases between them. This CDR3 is CASSLRDTGETQYF. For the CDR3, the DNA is TGTGCCAGCAGCTTACGGGACACTGGGGAGACCCAGTACTTC.

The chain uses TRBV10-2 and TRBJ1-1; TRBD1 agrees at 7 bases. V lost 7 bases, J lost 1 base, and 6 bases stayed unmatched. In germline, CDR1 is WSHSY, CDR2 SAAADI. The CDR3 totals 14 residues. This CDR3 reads CASTGDRKNTEAFF. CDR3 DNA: TGCGCCAGCACTGGGGACAGAAAGAACACTGAAGCTTTCTTT.

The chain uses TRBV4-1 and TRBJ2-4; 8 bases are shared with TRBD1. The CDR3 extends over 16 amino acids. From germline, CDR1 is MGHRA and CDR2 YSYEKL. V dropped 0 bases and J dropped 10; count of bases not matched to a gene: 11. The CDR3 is CASSQDPGQAIGIQYF. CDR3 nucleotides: TGCGCCAGCAGCCAAGATCCGGGACAGGCTATCGGAATTCAGTACTTC.

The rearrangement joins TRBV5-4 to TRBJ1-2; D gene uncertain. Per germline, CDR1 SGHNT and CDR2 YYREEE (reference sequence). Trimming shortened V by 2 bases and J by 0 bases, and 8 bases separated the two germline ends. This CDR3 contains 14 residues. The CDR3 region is CASSLERANYGYTF. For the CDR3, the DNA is TGTGCCAGCAGCTTAGAACGGGCTAACTATGGCTACACCTTC.

The CDR3 DNA sequence: TGTGCCAGTAGTTATCGATCCGCGGGGGTAGGGAATCAGCCCCAGCATTTT. Protein sequence: CASSYRSAGVGNQPQHF. The chain joins TRBV19 to TRBJ1-5; perhaps TRBD1 as D (5 bases). V lost 5 bases to trimming and J lost 4 bases, with 21 bases between them. CDR1 is LNHDA, CDR2 SQIVND, per germline (reference sequence). CDR3 length: 17 residues.

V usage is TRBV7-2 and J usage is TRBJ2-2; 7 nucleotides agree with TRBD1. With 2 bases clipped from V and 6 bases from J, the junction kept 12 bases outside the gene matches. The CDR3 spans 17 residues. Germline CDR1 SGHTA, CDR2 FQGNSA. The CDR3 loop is CASSLSGKGAASGELFF. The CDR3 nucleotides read TGTGCCAGCAGCTTATCGGGGAAGGGGGCCGCATCCGGGGAGCTGTTTTTT.

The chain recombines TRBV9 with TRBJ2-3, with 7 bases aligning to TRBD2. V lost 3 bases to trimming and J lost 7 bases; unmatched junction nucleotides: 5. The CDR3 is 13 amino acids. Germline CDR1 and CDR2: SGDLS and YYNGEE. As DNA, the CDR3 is TGTGCCAGCAGCGGTGGGGGGGTTTATACGCAGTATTTT. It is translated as CASSGGGVYTQYF.

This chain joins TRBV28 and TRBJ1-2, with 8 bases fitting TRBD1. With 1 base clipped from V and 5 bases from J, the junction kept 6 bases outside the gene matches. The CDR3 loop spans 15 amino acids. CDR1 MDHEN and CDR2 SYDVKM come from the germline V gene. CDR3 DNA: TGTGCCAGCAGTTTATCAACAGGGGGTTCGTATGGCTACACCTTC. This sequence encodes CASSLSTGGSYGYTF.

The CDR3 sequence is CAAYPGWAMNTEAFF. The CDR3 DNA reads as TGTGCCGCCTACCCGGGGTGGGCTATGAACACTGAAGCTTTCTTT. The chain has TRBV6-1 and TRBJ1-1, with unresolved D. The germline V and J ends were trimmed by 11 bases and 0 bases, with 19 bases remaining between them. The CDR3 extends over 15 amino acids. Germline lookup yields CDR1 MNHNS and CDR2 SASEGT.

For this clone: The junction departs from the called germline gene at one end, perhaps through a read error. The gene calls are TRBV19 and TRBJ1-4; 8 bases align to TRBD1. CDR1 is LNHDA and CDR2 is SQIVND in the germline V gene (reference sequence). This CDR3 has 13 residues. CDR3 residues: CSSTGQGNEKLFF. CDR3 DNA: TGTTCCAGTACCGGACAGGGTAATGAAAAACTGTTTTTT. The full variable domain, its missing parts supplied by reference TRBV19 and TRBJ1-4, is DGGITQSPKYLFRKEGQNVTLSCEQNLNHDAMYWYRQDPGQGLRLIYYSQIVNDFQKGDIAEGYSVSREKKESFPLTVTSAQKNPTAFYLCSSTGQGNEKLFFGSGTQLSVL.

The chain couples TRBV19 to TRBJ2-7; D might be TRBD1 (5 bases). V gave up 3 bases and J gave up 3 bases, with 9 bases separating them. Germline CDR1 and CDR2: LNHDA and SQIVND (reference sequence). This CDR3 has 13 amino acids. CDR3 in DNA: TGTGCCAGTAGTATCCCAGGGCACTACGAGCAGTACTTC. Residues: CASSIPGHYEQYF.

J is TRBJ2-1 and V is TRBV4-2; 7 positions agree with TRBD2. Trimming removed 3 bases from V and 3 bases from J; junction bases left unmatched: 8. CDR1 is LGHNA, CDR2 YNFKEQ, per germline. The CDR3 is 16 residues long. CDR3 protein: CASSHSTGGSYNEQFF. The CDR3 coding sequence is TGTGCCAGCAGCCACAGCACGGGGGGAAGCTACAATGAGCAGTTCTTC.